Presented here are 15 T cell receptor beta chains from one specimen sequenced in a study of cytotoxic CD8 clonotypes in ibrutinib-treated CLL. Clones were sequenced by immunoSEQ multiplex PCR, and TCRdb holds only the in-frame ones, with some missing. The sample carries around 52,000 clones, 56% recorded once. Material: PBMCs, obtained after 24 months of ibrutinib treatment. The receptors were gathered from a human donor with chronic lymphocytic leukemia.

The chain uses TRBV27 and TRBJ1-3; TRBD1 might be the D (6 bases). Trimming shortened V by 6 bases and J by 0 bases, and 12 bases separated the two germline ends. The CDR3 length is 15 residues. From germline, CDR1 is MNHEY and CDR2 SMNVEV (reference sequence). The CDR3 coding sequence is TGTGCCAGCAGGGGCACAGGGTTCTCTGGAAACACCATATATTTT. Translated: CASRGTGFSGNTIYF.

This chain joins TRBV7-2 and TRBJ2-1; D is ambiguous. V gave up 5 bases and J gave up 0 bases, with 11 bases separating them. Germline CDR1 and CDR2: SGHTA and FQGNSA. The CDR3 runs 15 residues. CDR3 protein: CASSTVADSYNEQFF. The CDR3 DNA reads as TGTGCCAGCAGCACCGTCGCCGACTCCTACAATGAGCAGTTCTTC.

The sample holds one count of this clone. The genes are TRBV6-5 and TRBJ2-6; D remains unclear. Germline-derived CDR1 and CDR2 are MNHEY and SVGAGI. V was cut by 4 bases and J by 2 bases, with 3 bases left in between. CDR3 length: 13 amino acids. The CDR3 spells CASSLPGANVLTF. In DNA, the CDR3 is TGTGCCAGCAGTTTACCTGGGGCCAACGTCCTGACTTTC.

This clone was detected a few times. In DNA, the CDR3 is TGTGCCAGCTCACCAATGGTAGCGGGAGGGAATGAGCAGTTCTTC. Its translation: CASSPMVAGGNEQFF. The V and J genes are TRBV18 and TRBJ2-1, with 11 bases lining up with TRBD2. V dropped 2 bases and J dropped 7; count of bases not matched to a gene: 4. The CDR3 runs 15 residues. CDR1 and CDR2 from the germline V gene are KGHSH and LQKENI.

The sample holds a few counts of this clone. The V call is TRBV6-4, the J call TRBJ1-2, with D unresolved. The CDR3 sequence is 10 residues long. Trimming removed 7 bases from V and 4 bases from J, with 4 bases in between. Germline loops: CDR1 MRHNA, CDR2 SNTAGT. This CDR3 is CASNLYGYTF. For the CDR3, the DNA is TGTGCCAGCAACCTCTATGGCTACACCTTC.

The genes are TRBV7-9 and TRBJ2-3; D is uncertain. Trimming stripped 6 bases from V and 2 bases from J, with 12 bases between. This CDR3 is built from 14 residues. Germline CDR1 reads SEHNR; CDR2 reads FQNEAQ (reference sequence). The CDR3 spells CASRVSKSTDTQYF. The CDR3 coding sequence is TGTGCCAGCAGAGTCTCCAAATCCACAGATACGCAGTATTTT.

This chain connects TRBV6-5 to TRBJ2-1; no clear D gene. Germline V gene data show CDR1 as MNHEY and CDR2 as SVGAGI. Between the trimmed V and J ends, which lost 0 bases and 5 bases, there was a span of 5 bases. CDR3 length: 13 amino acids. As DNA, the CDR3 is TGTGCCAGCAGTTACTCCAATGACAATGAGCAGTTCTTC. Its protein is CASSYSNDNEQFF.

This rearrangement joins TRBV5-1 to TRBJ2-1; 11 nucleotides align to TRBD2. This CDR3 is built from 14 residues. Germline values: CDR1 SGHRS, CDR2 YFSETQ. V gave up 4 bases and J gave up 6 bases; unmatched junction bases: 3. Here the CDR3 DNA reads TGCGCCAGCAGCCGCGGGACTAGCGGCAATGAGCAGTTCTTC. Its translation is CASSRGTSGNEQFF.

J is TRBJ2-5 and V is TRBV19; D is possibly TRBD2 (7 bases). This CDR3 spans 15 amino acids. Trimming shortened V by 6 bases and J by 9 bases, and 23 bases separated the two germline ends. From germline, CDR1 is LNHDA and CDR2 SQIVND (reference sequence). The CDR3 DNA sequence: TGTGCCAGTAGCCCCCTCCCCCTCAGGGGAGGGGCCCAGTACTTC. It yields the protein CASSPLPLRGGAQYF.

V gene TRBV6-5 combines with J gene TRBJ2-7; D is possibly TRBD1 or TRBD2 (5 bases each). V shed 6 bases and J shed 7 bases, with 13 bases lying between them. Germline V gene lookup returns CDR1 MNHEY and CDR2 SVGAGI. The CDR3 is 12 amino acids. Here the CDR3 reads CASSDYRYEQYF. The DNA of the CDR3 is TGTGCCAGCAGCGACTACAGGTATGAGCAGTACTTC.

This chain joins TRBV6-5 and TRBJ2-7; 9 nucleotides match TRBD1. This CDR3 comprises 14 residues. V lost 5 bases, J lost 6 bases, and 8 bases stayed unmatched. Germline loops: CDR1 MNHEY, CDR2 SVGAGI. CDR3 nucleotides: TGTGCCAGCAGTGCCCCGGGACAGGGTACCGAGCAGTACGTC. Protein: CASSAPGQGTEQYV.

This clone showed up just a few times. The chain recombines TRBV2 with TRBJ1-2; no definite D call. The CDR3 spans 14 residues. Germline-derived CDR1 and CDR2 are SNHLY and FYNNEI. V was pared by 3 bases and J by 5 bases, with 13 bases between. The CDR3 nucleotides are TGTGCCAGCAGTGATGGGCAGGCTGGGTATGGCTACACCTTC. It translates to CASSDGQAGYGYTF.

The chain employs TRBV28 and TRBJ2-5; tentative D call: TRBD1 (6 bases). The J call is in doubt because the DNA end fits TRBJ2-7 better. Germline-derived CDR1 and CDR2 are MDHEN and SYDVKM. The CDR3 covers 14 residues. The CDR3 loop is CASSSDGTFNEQYF. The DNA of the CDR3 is TGTGCCAGCAGTTCCGACGGGACATTCAACGAGCAGTACTTC.

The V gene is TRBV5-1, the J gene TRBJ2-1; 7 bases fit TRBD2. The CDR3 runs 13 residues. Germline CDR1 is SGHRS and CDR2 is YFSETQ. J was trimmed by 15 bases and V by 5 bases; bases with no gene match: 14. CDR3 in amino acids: CASSNPGLNLPFF. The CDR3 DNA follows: TGCGCCAGCAGTAACCCGGGACTAAATCTTCCGTTCTTC.

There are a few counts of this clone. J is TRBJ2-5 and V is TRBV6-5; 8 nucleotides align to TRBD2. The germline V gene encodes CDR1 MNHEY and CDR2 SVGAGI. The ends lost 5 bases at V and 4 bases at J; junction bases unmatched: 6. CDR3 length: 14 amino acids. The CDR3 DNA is TGTGCCAGCAGTGTACGGCTAGCGGGAGAGACCCAGTACTTC. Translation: CASSVRLAGETQYF.